This TCR beta chain was sequenced during a study of graft-versus-host responses after intestinal transplantation. The CDR3 consists of 14 residues. V gave up 2 bases and J gave up 0 bases, with 8 bases separating them. Per the germline V gene, CDR1 is SGHRS and CDR2 is YFSETQ. Comments on this clone: As yet, its antigen is unknown.

Assay used: immunoSEQ multiplex PCR; TCRdb lists only in-frame clones, some missing. The sample contains more than 95,000 clones, under 95% of which appear only once. The TCR sequence derives from a human donor who received an intestinal transplant. The sample in question was unstimulated CD8+ T cells sorted from spleen or lymph node cells, obtained before intestinal transplant. The genes are TRBV5-1 and TRBJ2-5; D gene ambiguous. For the CDR3, the DNA is TGCGCCAGCAGCTTCAGGCAGTACCAAGAGACCCAGTACTTC. Protein: CASSFRQYQETQYF.